This TCR beta chain was profiled in a study of T cells after yellow fever vaccination. At least ten counts were recorded for this clonotype. Its antigen is as yet unknown. TCR cDNA, made by 5'RACE template switching, carried an added universal primer site and UMIs. TCRdb analysed the 5' RACE reads with MiXCR anew, one entry per CDR3 protein. The repertoire holds 100,000 to 150,000 distinct CDR3 sequences, under 8% seen once, with 2.5% in the top ten. Study findings and constraints: Once the booster was given, most primary-vaccination clones reappeared, at approximately 97% for CD4 and 88% for CD8. Weaker, the secondary response peaked sooner, at day 5 versus 15. CD4 and CD8 compartments shared a small share of clonotypes.

Trimming at V came to 0 bases and at J to 7 bases, leaving 8 bases not matched to a gene. Germline V gene data show CDR1 as SGHRS and CDR2 as YFSETQ. The CDR3 extends over 17 amino acids. The sequenced sample was CD4+ T cells sorted from PBMCs, obtained 10 days after the first yellow fever vaccination. The receptor comes from a man between 18 and 35 years old who received the YFV17D yellow fever vaccine. This rearrangement joins TRBV5-1 to TRBJ2-3; 13 nucleotides align to TRBD2. The DNA for the CDR3 is TGCGCCAGCAGCTTGGCGAGGACTAGCGGGGGATGGAATACGCAGTATTTT. It yields the protein CASSLARTSGGWNTQYF.